This entry concerns a single TCR beta chain. The record originates from a study of T cell responses to AZD1222 COVID-19 vaccine. The protocol was immunoSEQ multiplex PCR, while the TCRdb copy is restricted to in-frame clones and leaves out a portion. The table has roughly 65,000 clones, over 60% seen once. Germline V gene data show CDR1 as MDHEN and CDR2 as SYDVKM. CDR3 length: 12 amino acids. The ends were cut back, 6 bases at V and 5 bases at J, with 10 bases in the middle. The source is an adult in good health. This chain connects TRBV28 to TRBJ2-5; maybe TRBD2 (5 bases). Sample: peripheral blood, taken on day 0 of AZD1222 vaccination. CDR3: CASRRVGETQYF. In nucleotides, the CDR3 is TGTGCCAGCAGGAGGGTAGGCGAGACCCAGTACTTC.